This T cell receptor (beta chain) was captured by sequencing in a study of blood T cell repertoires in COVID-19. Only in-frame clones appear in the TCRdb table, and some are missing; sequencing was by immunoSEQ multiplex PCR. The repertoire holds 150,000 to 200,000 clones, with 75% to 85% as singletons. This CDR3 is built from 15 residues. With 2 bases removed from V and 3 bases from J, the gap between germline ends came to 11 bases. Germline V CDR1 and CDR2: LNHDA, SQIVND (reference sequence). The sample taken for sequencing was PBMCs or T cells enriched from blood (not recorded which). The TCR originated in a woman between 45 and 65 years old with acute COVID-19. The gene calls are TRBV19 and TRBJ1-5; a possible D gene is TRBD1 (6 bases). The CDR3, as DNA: TGTGCCAGTAGTATAAAAGGGGGTTCCAATCAGCCCCAGCATTTT. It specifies CASSIKGGSNQPQHF.